The clone carrying this T cell receptor beta chain was counted at least ten times. Its antigen remains unknown. The data were taken from a study of T cells after posttransplantation cyclophosphamide. Study-level findings and limits: Later blood repertoires were often dominated by clones from the donor CD8+ memory compartment. Skin or GI-infiltrating T cells shared few TRB sequences with blood.

Libraries were prepared by immunoSEQ multiplex PCR; TCRdb keeps only in-frame clonotypes and omits some of them. The sample counts about 10,000 clones, none seen once; the ten largest own less than 30%. Germline trimming cut 5 bases from V and 1 base from J; bases unmatched to any gene: 7. Looked up from germline, CDR1 is SGHTA and CDR2 is FQGNSA. CDR3 length: 15 amino acids. Busulfan-fludarabine conditioning, marrow transplant, and cyclophosphamide on days +3 and +4 were administered. V gene TRBV7-2 combines with J gene TRBJ1-1; 7 bases align to TRBD1. The clonotype originates from a female patient aged 35 to 55 who received an allogeneic stem cell transplant from a related donor, was CMV-positive, and had no GVHD. Some T cells may originate from the graft donor. This sample comprised PBMCs, obtained after allogeneic stem cell transplant with posttransplant cyclophosphamide. This CDR3 reads CASSARDRQNTEAFF. The DNA of the CDR3 is TGTGCCAGCAGCGCCCGGGACAGACAGAACACTGAAGCTTTCTTT.